This T cell receptor beta chain was found in a study of blood T cell repertoires in COVID-19. Overall study context: The United States, Italy and Spain supplied acute and convalescent COVID-19 samples.

Original analysis: Nucleated cell number was recorded as an estimate derived from reference gene primer amplification. Data came from immunoSEQ multiplex PCR; TCRdb stores just in-frame clones and leaves some out. Clonal size and the V and J genes are those of that table, whereas D and trimming came from the DNA. The table records tens of thousands of clones, about 82% of them present only once. This CDR3 spans 13 amino acids. V was trimmed by 1 base and J by 5 bases, leaving 9 bases between them. Germline loops: CDR1 SGHRS, CDR2 YFSETQ. This chain links TRBV5-1 with TRBJ2-5, with D possibly matching TRBD2 (5 bases). Sequencing was done on a sample of peripheral blood. The clonotype comes from a human donor in a cohort sampled during active COVID-19. CDR3 DNA sequence: TGCGCCAGCAGCTTGTCCGGGGTTGAGACCCAGTACTTC. This codes for CASSLSGVETQYF.